This TCR beta chain derives from a study of blood T cells in healthy people across ages. As regards this clonotype: Its specificity is not known.

General study results and limits: In long-lived donors, naive CD4+ cell counts and diversity exceeded those of aged donors.

Per sample, a minimum of 7 million PBMCs were isolated. With a J-beta primer mix and a sample-barcoded 5' primer, a second PCR ran roughly 7 to 11 cycles. The template-switch adaptor, which had 12 random nucleotides, put a tag on each cDNA molecule. TCRdb re-called the 5' RACE reads through MiXCR, storing one row per CDR3 protein. In the table there are approximately 800,000 distinct CDR3 sequences, about half of which are singletons. This CDR3 comprises 16 residues. Trimming took 2 bases from V and 4 from J; bases not matched to a gene: 10. The germline V gene has CDR1 SGHTA and CDR2 FQGNSA. The chain couples TRBV7-2 to TRBJ2-5; 7 bases map to TRBD2. This clonotype was sampled from an older man in good health. The sequenced sample consisted of blood. The CDR3 sequence: CASSLRAAGSGETQYF. In nucleotides, the CDR3 is TGTGCCAGCAGCTTAAGAGCAGCGGGGTCGGGAGAGACCCAGTACTTC.